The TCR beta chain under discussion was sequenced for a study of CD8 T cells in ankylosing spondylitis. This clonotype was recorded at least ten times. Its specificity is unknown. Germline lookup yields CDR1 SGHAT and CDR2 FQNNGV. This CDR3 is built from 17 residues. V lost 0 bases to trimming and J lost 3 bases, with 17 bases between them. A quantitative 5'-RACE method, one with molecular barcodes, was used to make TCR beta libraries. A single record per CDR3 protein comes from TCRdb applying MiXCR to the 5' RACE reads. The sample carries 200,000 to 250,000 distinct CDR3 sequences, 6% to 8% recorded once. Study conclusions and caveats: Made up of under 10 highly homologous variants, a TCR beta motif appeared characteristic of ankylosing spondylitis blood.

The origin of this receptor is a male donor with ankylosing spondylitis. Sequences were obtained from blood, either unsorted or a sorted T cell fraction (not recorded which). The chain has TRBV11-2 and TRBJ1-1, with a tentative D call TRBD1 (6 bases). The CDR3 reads CASSLEFTTGRDTEAFF. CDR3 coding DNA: TGTGCCAGCAGCTTAGAGTTTACGACAGGCCGGGACACTGAAGCTTTCTTT.